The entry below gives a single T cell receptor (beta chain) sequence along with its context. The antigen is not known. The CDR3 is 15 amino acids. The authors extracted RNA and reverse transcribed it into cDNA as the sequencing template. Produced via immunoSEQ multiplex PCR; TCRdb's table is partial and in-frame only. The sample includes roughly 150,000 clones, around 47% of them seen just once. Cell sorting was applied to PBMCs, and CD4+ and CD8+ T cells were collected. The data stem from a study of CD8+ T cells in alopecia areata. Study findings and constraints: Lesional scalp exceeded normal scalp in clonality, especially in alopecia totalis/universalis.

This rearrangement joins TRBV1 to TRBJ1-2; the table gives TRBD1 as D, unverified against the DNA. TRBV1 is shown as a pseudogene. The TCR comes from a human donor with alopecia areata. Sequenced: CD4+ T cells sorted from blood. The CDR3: CTSSGKLCILYGYTF. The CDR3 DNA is TGCACCAGCAGCGGCAAATTATGCATCCTCTATGGCTACACCTTC.